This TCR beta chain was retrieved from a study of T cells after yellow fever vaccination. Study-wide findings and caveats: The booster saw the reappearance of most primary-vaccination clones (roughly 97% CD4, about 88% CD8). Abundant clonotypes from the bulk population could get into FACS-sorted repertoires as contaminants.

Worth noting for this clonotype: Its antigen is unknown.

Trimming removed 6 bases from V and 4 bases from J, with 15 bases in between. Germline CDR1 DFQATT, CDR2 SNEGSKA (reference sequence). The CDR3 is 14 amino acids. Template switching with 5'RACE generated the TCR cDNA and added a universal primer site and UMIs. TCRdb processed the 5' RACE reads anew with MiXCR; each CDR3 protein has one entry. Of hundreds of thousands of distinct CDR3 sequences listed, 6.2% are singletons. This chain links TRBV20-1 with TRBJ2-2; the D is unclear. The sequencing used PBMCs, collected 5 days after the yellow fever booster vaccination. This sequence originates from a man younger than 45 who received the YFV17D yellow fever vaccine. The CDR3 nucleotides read TGCAGTGCCTTCACCGACCCGGGCACCGGGGAGCTGTTTTTT. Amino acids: CSAFTDPGTGELFF.